These 27 T cell receptor beta chains share one sample of origin, sequenced in a study of CD8 T cells in Susac syndrome. With random hexamers, about 0.5 to 1 ug RNA was reverse transcribed. TCRdb processed the immunoSEQ multiplex PCR reads anew with MiXCR; each CDR3 protein has one entry. In the table there are about 110,000 distinct CDR3 sequences, about 95% of which are singletons. The sequenced sample consisted of CD4+ T cells from PBMCs. These receptors all stem from a human donor in good health.

The chain links TRBV6-5 to TRBJ2-1, with 12 bases identical to TRBD2. J lost 3 bases, V lost 5 bases, and 2 bases had no gene match. Germline-derived CDR1 and CDR2 are MNHEY and SVGAGI. This CDR3 has 15 residues. The CDR3 sequence is CASSTTSGGYNEQFF. CDR3 nucleotides: TGTGCCAGCAGTACGACTAGCGGGGGCTACAATGAGCAGTTCTTC.

The V gene is TRBV6-6, the J gene TRBJ1-6; D not certain. Germline V gene data show CDR1 as MNHNY and CDR2 as SVGAGI (reference sequence). The CDR3 has 15 residues. The germline V and J ends were trimmed by 5 bases and 6 bases, with 14 bases remaining between them. The CDR3 reads CASSPVGGINSPLHF. CDR3 in DNA: TGTGCCAGCAGTCCAGTGGGCGGAATTAATTCACCCCTCCACTTT.

V gene TRBV4-3 combines with J gene TRBJ2-5, with 11 positions matching TRBD1. Per germline, CDR1 LGHNA and CDR2 YSLEER. This CDR3 region has 15 residues. J was trimmed by 4 bases and V by 0 bases; bases with no gene match: 1. DNA for the CDR3: TGCGCCAGCAGCCAAGAGGGACAGGGGGGAGAGACCCAGTACTTC. As protein: CASSQEGQGGETQYF.

This chain links TRBV6-5 with TRBJ1-1; D remains unclear. The CDR3 has 13 amino acids. The germline V and J ends were trimmed by 7 bases and 3 bases, with 12 bases remaining between them. The germline V gene has CDR1 MNHEY and CDR2 SVGAGI. The CDR3 region is CASTRGYYTEAFF. The CDR3 DNA is TGTGCCAGCACTAGAGGGTACTACACTGAAGCTTTCTTT.

The genes are TRBV5-1 and TRBJ2-5; TRBD2 might be the D (6 bases). CDR3 size: 15 residues. Per germline, CDR1 SGHRS and CDR2 YFSETQ. The V and J ends lost 4 bases and 4 bases respectively, with 17 bases between them. The CDR3 DNA reads TGCGCCAGCAGCCTGTCCGGGGGTAAGGGAGAGACCCAGTACTTC. Its protein is CASSLSGGKGETQYF.

The chain links TRBV7-9 to TRBJ1-1, with a tentative D call TRBD1 (5 bases). Per germline, CDR1 SEHNR and CDR2 FQNEAQ (reference sequence). The germline V and J ends were trimmed by 3 bases and 3 bases, with 11 bases remaining between them. CDR3 length equals 14 residues. This chain's CDR3 is CASSFRGVDTEAFF. CDR3 nucleotide sequence: TGTGCCAGCAGCTTCCGGGGGGTGGACACTGAAGCTTTCTTT.

The CDR3 nucleotides are TGCAGCGCCGAATTGGGCAGGGAAGTTGGCTACACCTTC. Translated, it gives CSAELGREVGYTF. The chain carries TRBV29-1 and TRBJ1-2, with a weak D call TRBD1 (5 bases). V dropped 7 bases and J dropped 7 bases, with 19 bases sitting between them. The CDR3 loop spans 13 amino acids. Looked up from germline, CDR1 is SQVTM and CDR2 is ANQGSEA.

The chain links TRBV3-1 to TRBJ2-3; D gene uncertain. There are 14 residues in the CDR3. V lost 0 bases and J lost 2, with 6 bases in between. CDR1 is LGHDT and CDR2 is YNNKEL in the germline V gene (reference sequence). CDR3 sequence: CASSQDAFTDTQYF. CDR3 DNA: TGTGCCAGCAGCCAAGACGCTTTCACAGATACGCAGTATTTT.

This chain links TRBV9 with TRBJ2-3, with D unclear. CDR1 and CDR2 (germline): SGDLS, YYNGEE. The V and J ends lost 4 bases and 8 bases respectively, with 14 bases between them. The CDR3 is 13 amino acids. The CDR3 nucleotides are TGTGCCAGCAGCTCCCCGGCCGCAGTTACGCAGTATTTT. Its translation: CASSSPAAVTQYF.

There are a few counts of this clonotype. The chain recombines TRBV29-1 with TRBJ2-3; D is uncertain. Trimming cost V 4 bases and J 2 bases, with 4 bases left between them. Germline-derived CDR1 and CDR2 are SQVTM and ANQGSEA. The CDR3 length is 11 residues. The CDR3 sequence is CSVGVTDTQYF. CDR3 DNA: TGCAGCGTTGGGGTCACAGATACGCAGTATTTT.

J is TRBJ2-3 and V is TRBV29-1; 8 nucleotides line up with TRBD2. The germline gives CDR1 SQVTM, CDR2 ANQGSEA. After removal of 3 bases from V and 4 bases from J, the junction contained 6 bases not matched to a gene. The CDR3 runs to 14 residues. The CDR3 region has the DNA TGCAGCGTTGATTCGGGACTAGGGTCAGATACGCAGTATTTT. Protein: CSVDSGLGSDTQYF.

The V gene is TRBV5-4, the J gene TRBJ2-5, with D unresolved. This CDR3 contains 14 residues. Trimming left V 4 bases short and J 4 bases short, with 14 bases between. From germline, CDR1 is SGHNT and CDR2 YYREEE (reference sequence). The CDR3 sequence: CASSTPGSTETQYF. The CDR3, as DNA: TGTGCCAGCAGCACGCCGGGCTCGACAGAGACCCAGTACTTC. Based on the CDR3 plus reference TRBV5-4 and TRBJ2-5, the full variable domain is ETGVTQSPTHLIKTRGQQVTLRCSSQSGHNTVSWYQQALGQGPQFIFQYYREEENGRGNFPPRFSGLQFPNYSSELNVNALELDDSALYLCASSTPGSTETQYFGPGTRLLVL.

The rearrangement uses TRBV5-1 and TRBJ2-4, with 8 bases aligning to TRBD2. This CDR3 has 14 residues. V gave up 5 bases and J gave up 5 bases; unmatched junction bases: 6. CDR1 is SGHRS, CDR2 YFSETQ, per germline. The CDR3 DNA reads as TGCGCCAGCAGTGGCGGGGGGACCCAAAACATTCAGTACTTC. This translates into CASSGGGTQNIQYF.

This chain links TRBV10-3 with TRBJ2-1; 8 bases are shared with TRBD1. This CDR3 has 13 residues. The germline CDR1 and CDR2 sequences are ENHRY and SYGVKD. V dropped 10 bases and J dropped 8; count of bases not matched to a gene: 10. The CDR3 loop is CATGAGGRDEQFF. The CDR3 nucleotides read TGTGCCACGGGGGCAGGGGGCCGGGATGAGCAGTTCTTC.

V usage is TRBV29-1 and J usage is TRBJ1-1, with D hard to call. Trimming took 0 bases from V and 7 from J, leaving 12 bases between them. Germline CDR1 and CDR2: SQVTM and ANQGSEA. The CDR3 runs to 13 residues. In DNA form, the CDR3 reads TGCAGCGTTGAAGATCGTCTCAGTAGTGAAGCTTTCTTT. The encoded protein is CSVEDRLSSEAFF.

The V call is TRBV9, the J call TRBJ1-1; D call uncertain. Germline loops: CDR1 SGDLS, CDR2 YYNGEE. The CDR3 is 15 residues long. Trimming removed 0 bases at V and 1 base at J, with 10 bases between. The CDR3: CASSVVGSKNTEAFF. CDR3 DNA sequence: TGTGCCAGCAGCGTAGTGGGCAGCAAGAACACTGAAGCTTTCTTT.

This clonotype appeared once. J is TRBJ1-1 and V is TRBV7-9, with D perhaps TRBD1 (5 bases). Trimming removed 1 base at V and 1 base at J, with 10 bases between. The germline V gene has CDR1 SEHNR and CDR2 FQNEAQ (reference sequence). The CDR3 spans 15 residues. The CDR3 DNA is TGTGCCAGCAGCTTAGTCGGGGCCCCGAACACTGAAGCTTTCTTT. Residues: CASSLVGAPNTEAFF.

The V and J genes are TRBV18 and TRBJ1-5; tentatively, D is TRBD1 (5 bases). With 4 bases removed from V and 4 bases from J, the gap between germline ends came to 8 bases. The CDR3 covers 13 residues. The germline V gene has CDR1 KGHSH and CDR2 LQKENI. The CDR3: CASSQGWNQPQHF. The CDR3 bases are TGTGCCAGCTCACAGGGGTGGAATCAGCCCCAGCATTTT.

This rearrangement joins TRBV18 to TRBJ2-7; D is uncertain. Trimming took off 0 bases at V and 10 bases at J, with 16 bases between the two ends. Germline V gene sequence: CDR1 KGHSH, CDR2 LQKENI. CDR3 length equals 14 residues. In nucleotides, the CDR3 is TGTGCCAGCTCACCACCGGGCAGGATGGCACATCAGTACTTC. As protein: CASSPPGRMAHQYF.

Here the CDR3 reads CASSSQGQGANYGYTF. The CDR3 DNA is TGTGCCAGCAGTAGCCAAGGACAGGGGGCTAACTATGGCTACACCTTC. V usage is TRBV6-1 and J usage is TRBJ1-2; 10 nucleotides match TRBD1. J lost 0 bases, V lost 5 bases, and 6 bases had no gene match. Per germline, CDR1 MNHNS and CDR2 SASEGT. This CDR3 has 16 amino acids.

This chain connects TRBV7-9 to TRBJ2-5, with 10 bases identical to TRBD2. V lost 4 bases to trimming and J lost 7 bases; unmatched junction nucleotides: 15. The germline gives CDR1 SEHNR, CDR2 FQNEAQ (reference sequence). The CDR3 totals 17 residues. For the CDR3, the DNA is TGTGCCAGCAGCTCGACACCTCTAGCGGGAGTTGATGGGACCCAGTACTTC. The encoded protein is CASSSTPLAGVDGTQYF.

The chain joins TRBV9 to TRBJ2-5, with D possibly matching TRBD1 (5 bases). Germline V gene lookup returns CDR1 SGDLS and CDR2 YYNGEE. Trimming left V 4 bases short and J 5 bases short, with 12 bases between. The CDR3 is 13 amino acids. The CDR3 spells CASSRQGWETQYF. The CDR3 nucleotides read TGTGCCAGCAGCCGCCAGGGCTGGGAGACCCAGTACTTC.

The V call is TRBV29-1, the J call TRBJ2-7, with a tentative D call TRBD2 (6 bases). Deletions cut 3 bases from V and 3 bases from J, with 9 bases between. The germline V gene encodes CDR1 SQVTM and CDR2 ANQGSEA. The CDR3 extends over 12 amino acids. CDR3 nucleotides: TGCAGCGTTGATGGAGGGGACTACGAGCAGTACTTC. Translating it yields CSVDGGDYEQYF.

V gene TRBV9 combines with J gene TRBJ1-2; 8 bases fit TRBD1. This CDR3 has 14 residues. J gave up 8 bases and V 0 bases, and 6 bases lay outside the gene matches. Germline values: CDR1 SGDLS, CDR2 YYNGEE. The CDR3 sequence: CASSVEPGGGGYTF. As DNA, the CDR3 is TGTGCCAGCAGCGTAGAACCAGGGGGCGGCGGCTACACCTTC.

This clonotype was recorded once. The chain employs TRBV5-1 and TRBJ2-7, with TRBD1 matching 9 bases. Trimming cost V 4 bases and J 5 bases; bases outside gene matches: 10. The CDR3 contains 15 residues. The germline CDR1 and CDR2 sequences are SGHRS and YFSETQ. In DNA, the CDR3 is TGCGCCAGCAGCATGGACAGGGGAGAGGTGGACGAGCAGTACTTC. Amino acid sequence: CASSMDRGEVDEQYF. Supplemented by reference TRBV5-1 and TRBJ2-7, the full variable domain reads KAGVTQTPRYLIKTRGQQVTLSCSPISGHRSVSWYQQTPGQGLQFLFEYFSETQRNKGNFPGRFSGRQFSNSRSEMNVSTLELGDSALYLCASSMDRGEVDEQYFGPGTRLTVT.

This clonotype was detected only once. The rearrangement uses TRBV19 and TRBJ2-1; D tentatively fits TRBD1 or TRBD2 (5 bases each). V gave up 6 bases and J gave up 6 bases, with 18 bases separating them. Per germline, CDR1 LNHDA and CDR2 SQIVND (reference sequence). The CDR3 covers 15 residues. This chain's CDR3 is CASSLRGQTPNEQFF. CDR3 nucleotide sequence: TGTGCCAGTAGCCTTCGGGGCCAGACGCCCAATGAGCAGTTCTTC.

The V and J genes are TRBV9 and TRBJ2-3; 11 positions agree with TRBD2. CDR3 length: 15 amino acids. CDR1 SGDLS and CDR2 YYNGEE come from the germline V gene. The trim removed 4 bases at V and 2 bases at J, leaving 3 bases unmatched. The CDR3 protein is CASSLSGRDTDTQYF. In nucleotides, the CDR3 is TGTGCCAGCAGCCTTAGCGGGAGGGACACAGATACGCAGTATTTT.